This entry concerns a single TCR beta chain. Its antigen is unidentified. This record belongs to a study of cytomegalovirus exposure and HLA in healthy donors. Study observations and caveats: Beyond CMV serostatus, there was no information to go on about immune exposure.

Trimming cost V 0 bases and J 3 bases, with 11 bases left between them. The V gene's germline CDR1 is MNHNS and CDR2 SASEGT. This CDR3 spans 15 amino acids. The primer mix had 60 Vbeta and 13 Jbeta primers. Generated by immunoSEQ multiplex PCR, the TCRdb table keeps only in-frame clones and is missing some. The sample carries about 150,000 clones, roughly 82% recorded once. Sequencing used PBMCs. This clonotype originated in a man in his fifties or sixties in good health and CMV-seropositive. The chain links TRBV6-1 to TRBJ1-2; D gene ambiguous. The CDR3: CASSEALESYYGYTF. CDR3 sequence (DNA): TGTGCCAGCAGTGAAGCGCTGGAGAGCTACTATGGCTACACCTTC.